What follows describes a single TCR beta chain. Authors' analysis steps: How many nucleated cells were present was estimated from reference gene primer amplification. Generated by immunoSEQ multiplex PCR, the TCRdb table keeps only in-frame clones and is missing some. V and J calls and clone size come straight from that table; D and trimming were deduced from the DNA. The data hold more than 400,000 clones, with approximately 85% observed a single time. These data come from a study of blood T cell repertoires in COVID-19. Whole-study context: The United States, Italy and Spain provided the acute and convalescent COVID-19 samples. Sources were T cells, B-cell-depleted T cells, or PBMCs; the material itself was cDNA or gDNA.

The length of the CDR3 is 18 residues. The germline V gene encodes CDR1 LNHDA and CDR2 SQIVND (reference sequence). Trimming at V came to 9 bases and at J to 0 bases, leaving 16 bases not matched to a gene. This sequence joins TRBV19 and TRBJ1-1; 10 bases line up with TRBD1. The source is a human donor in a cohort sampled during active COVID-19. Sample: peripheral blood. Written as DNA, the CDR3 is TGTGCCAGCATATCCGGGACAGGGGCCCTCCCCATGAACACTGAAGCTTTCTTT. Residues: CASISGTGALPMNTEAFF.